The 23 T cell receptor beta chains presented below share a single source sample, sequenced in a study of blood T cells in healthy people across ages. Then a second PCR, running roughly 7 to 11 cycles, was carried out with a sample-barcoded 5' primer and a J-beta primer mix. TCRdb analysed the 5' RACE reads with MiXCR anew, one entry per CDR3 protein. The sample records 800,000 to 1,000,000 distinct CDR3 sequences, roughly 50% being singletons. The specimen was blood. All receptors come from a man in his thirties or forties in good health.

This chain connects TRBV9 to TRBJ2-5; 10 bases map to TRBD2. V gave up 3 bases and J gave up 2 bases; unmatched junction bases: 4. The V gene's germline CDR1 is SGDLS and CDR2 YYNGEE. The CDR3 has 15 residues. The CDR3 DNA sequence: TGTGCCAGCAGCGCCTGGACTAGCGGTCAAGAGACCCAGTACTTC. It is translated as CASSAWTSGQETQYF.

This clonotype was seen a few times. The V and J genes are TRBV6-5 and TRBJ2-7; D unclear. The CDR3 loop spans 13 amino acids. Deletions cut 6 bases from V and 2 bases from J, with 11 bases between. Germline assignment: CDR1 MNHEY and CDR2 SVGAGI. This CDR3 reads CASRMDLTYEQYF. The DNA for the CDR3 is TGTGCCAGCAGAATGGACCTAACCTACGAGCAGTACTTC.

The gene calls are TRBV7-3 and TRBJ1-1, with TRBD1 matching over 10 bases. The CDR3 has 15 amino acids. CDR1 and CDR2 from the germline V gene are SGHTA and FQGTGA. V gave up 3 bases and J gave up 5 bases; unmatched junction bases: 6. Here the CDR3 reads CASSFQPGQGTEAFF. In DNA form, the CDR3 reads TGTGCCAGCAGCTTCCAACCGGGACAGGGGACTGAAGCTTTCTTT.

J is TRBJ1-1 and V is TRBV7-6; tentatively, D is TRBD1 (5 bases). This CDR3 spans 14 amino acids. Germline CDR1 and CDR2: SGHVS and FNYEAQ. Trimming pared 5 bases from V and 3 bases from J, leaving 13 bases between. The CDR3 is CASSPGGRDTEAFF. The CDR3 DNA sequence: TGTGCCAGCAGCCCAGGCGGCAGGGACACTGAAGCTTTCTTT.

This clonotype was picked up a small number of times. V usage is TRBV20-1 and J usage is TRBJ1-1; no firm D call. The V gene lost 0 bases and the J gene lost 3 bases, with 11 bases spanning the gap. This CDR3 has 14 amino acids. Germline V gene lookup returns CDR1 DFQATT and CDR2 SNEGSKA (reference sequence). The CDR3: CSARETYSYTEAFF. The CDR3 region has the DNA TGCAGTGCTAGAGAGACATACTCTTACACTGAAGCTTTCTTT.

This clonotype came up a few times. The chain recombines TRBV6-2 or TRBV6-3 with TRBJ1-1; no reliable D call. Trimming removed 0 bases from V and 7 bases from J, with 9 bases in between. CDR1 MNHEY and CDR2 SVGEGT come from the germline V gene. CDR3 length: 13 amino acids. The CDR3 bases are TGTGCCAGCAGTTACTCGAACGGAGGTGAAGCTTTCTTT. Protein product: CASSYSNGGEAFF.

This clonotype was counted at least ten times. The rearrangement joins TRBV20-1 to TRBJ2-1; possibly TRBD2 for D (6 bases). Germline V lookup: CDR1 DFQATT, CDR2 SNEGSKA (reference sequence). Between the trimmed V and J ends, which lost 4 bases and 9 bases, there was a span of 16 bases. This CDR3 contains 13 residues. CDR3 sequence reads: CSAIPGEKREQFF. The DNA for the CDR3 is TGCAGTGCTATTCCGGGGGAAAAGCGTGAGCAGTTCTTC.

This chain uses TRBV9 with TRBJ1-2; TRBD1 aligns across 7 bases. The CDR3 is 14 residues long. CDR1 is SGDLS, CDR2 YYNGEE, per germline. V shed 2 bases, J shed 4 bases, and the junction held 5 bases outside the gene matches. The CDR3 protein is CASSVGTATYGYTF. The CDR3 bases are TGTGCCAGCAGCGTCGGGACAGCCACCTATGGCTACACCTTC. The full variable domain, its missing parts supplied by reference TRBV9 and TRBJ1-2, is DSGVTQTPKHLITATGQRVTLRCSPRSGDLSVYWYQQSLDQGLQFLIQYYNGEERAKGNILERFSAQQFPDLHSELNLSSLELGDSALYFCASSVGTATYGYTFGSGTRLTVV.

V usage is TRBV7-2 and J usage is TRBJ2-3, with 10 bases aligning to TRBD2. V trimming: 5 bases; J trimming: 4 bases; junction bases outside the gene matches: 9. Germline lookup yields CDR1 SGHTA and CDR2 FQGNSA. This CDR3 has 16 residues. The chain's CDR3 is CASSRKAGGFADTQYF. In DNA form, the CDR3 reads TGTGCCAGCAGCAGAAAAGCGGGGGGGTTTGCAGATACGCAGTATTTT.

J is TRBJ2-7 and V is TRBV6-5, with D hard to call. CDR1 is MNHEY, CDR2 SVGAGI, per germline. Trimming shortened V by 2 bases and J by 4 bases, and 12 bases separated the two germline ends. The CDR3 length is 14 residues. The CDR3 bases are TGTGCCAGCAGTTACGCAACCCCCCTATACGAGCAGTACTTC. Protein product: CASSYATPLYEQYF.

V is TRBV11-1 and J is TRBJ1-6, with TRBD1 matching 7 bases. Germline lookup yields CDR1 SGHAT and CDR2 FQDESV (reference sequence). This CDR3 region has 16 residues. V trimming: 4 bases; J trimming: 5 bases; junction bases outside the gene matches: 8. The CDR3 coding sequence is TGTGCCAGCAGCTATTCTGGGACAGAGAATAATTCACCCCTCCACTTT. Translation gives CASSYSGTENNSPLHF.

The V gene is TRBV3-1, the J gene TRBJ2-3; possible D gene TRBD2, 6 bases. This CDR3 has 16 amino acids. The germline V gene encodes CDR1 LGHDT and CDR2 YNNKEL (reference sequence). The V and J ends lost 3 bases and 2 bases respectively, with 15 bases between them. The CDR3 DNA sequence: TGTGCCAGCAGCCACAGGCGGGACCGCAACACAGATACGCAGTATTTT. The encoded protein is CASSHRRDRNTDTQYF.

This chain joins TRBV20-1 and TRBJ1-6; 7 bases are a match to TRBD1. CDR3 length: 13 amino acids. J was trimmed by 8 bases and V by 7 bases; bases with no gene match: 8. CDR1 and CDR2 (germline): DFQATT, SNEGSKA (reference sequence). The CDR3 DNA follows: TGCAGTGGACAGGGAATCGCCGATTCACCCCTCCACTTT. It translates to CSGQGIADSPLHF.

CDR3 in amino acids: CAWSVQGGLAKNIQYF. The CDR3 DNA follows: TGTGCCTGGAGTGTACAGGGCGGTCTAGCCAAAAACATTCAGTACTTC. The chain carries TRBV30 and TRBJ2-4; the D gene is possibly TRBD1 (6 bases). The ends were cut back, 0 bases at V and 0 bases at J, with 12 bases in the middle. This CDR3 is built from 16 residues. Germline lookup yields CDR1 GTSNPN and CDR2 SVGIG (reference sequence).

This clonotype was counted between two and nine times. The chain links TRBV10-3 to TRBJ2-6; D not resolved. The CDR3 runs 14 residues. Trimming stripped 3 bases from V and 3 bases from J, with 6 bases between. Germline CDR1 reads ENHRY; CDR2 reads SYGVKD. DNA of the CDR3: TGTGCCATCAGTGAAAGGGATGGGGCCAACGTCCTGACTTTC. Amino acid sequence: CAISERDGANVLTF.

This clonotype has more than one count but fewer than ten. CDR3 amino acids: CASSLPGQGSYNEQFF. DNA of the CDR3: TGTGCCAGCAGCCTACCGGGACAGGGGTCCTACAATGAGCAGTTCTTC. V gene TRBV5-6 combines with J gene TRBJ2-1; TRBD1 matches at 10 bases. This CDR3 has 16 residues. The germline CDR1 and CDR2 sequences are SGHDT and YYEEEE. V dropped 4 bases and J dropped 1; count of bases not matched to a gene: 5.

The CDR3, as DNA: TGCAGCGTTGTGCCCGCTGGGGGTCAGCCCCAGCATTTT. Translating gives CSVVPAGGQPQHF. This chain uses TRBV29-1 with TRBJ1-5, with a tentative D call TRBD1 (5 bases). V gave up 4 bases and J gave up 6 bases, with 13 bases separating them. This CDR3 is 13 amino acids long. Germline V CDR1 and CDR2: SQVTM, ANQGSEA.

The chain links TRBV6-5 to TRBJ2-3; 8 positions match TRBD2. CDR1 is MNHEY, CDR2 SVGAGI, per germline. Trimming removed 6 bases from V and 3 bases from J; junction bases left unmatched: 11. CDR3 length: 16 residues. DNA for the CDR3: TGTGCCAGCAGCTCCCCCGGCGGGGGGCAGACAGATACGCAGTATTTT. It encodes CASSSPGGGQTDTQYF.

About this clonotype: The conserved phenylalanine or tryptophan is not found at the CDR3 terminus, so this likely reflects a read error. The rearrangement uses TRBV7-2 and TRBJ1-2, with 9 nucleotides matching TRBD1. Germline V gene data show CDR1 as SGHTA and CDR2 as FQGNSA. The CDR3 totals 15 residues. The junction had 8 bases not matched to a gene; V was cut back by 5 bases and J by 4 bases. CDR3 nucleotides: TGTGCCAGCAGCCTCTCGACAGGGGGATTCTATGGCTACACCGTC. Translation gives CASSLSTGGFYGYTV.

The genes are TRBV20-1 and TRBJ1-2, with D perhaps matching TRBD1 (6 bases). CDR3 length: 16 residues. The germline V gene has CDR1 DFQATT and CDR2 SNEGSKA (reference sequence). V lost 2 bases, J lost 0 bases, and 16 bases lay in between. CDR3 in amino acids: CSARPGQRPSNYGYTF. The CDR3 coding sequence is TGCAGTGCTAGACCAGGACAGCGACCTTCTAACTATGGCTACACCTTC.

This clonotype occurred a few times. For the CDR3, the DNA is TGTGCCAGCAGCCAAGGTCGGGCTACGTACCAAGAGACCCAGTACTTC. It encodes CASSQGRATYQETQYF. V and J are TRBV14 and TRBJ2-5; D remains unclear. Trimming took 1 base from V and 0 from J, leaving 12 bases between them. The CDR3 sequence is 16 residues long. The germline gives CDR1 SGHDN, CDR2 FVKESK.

This clonotype was found a few times. This chain joins TRBV5-1 and TRBJ2-3, with 11 bases fitting TRBD2. V shed 6 bases, J shed 0 bases, and the junction held 15 bases outside the gene matches. Per the germline V gene, CDR1 is SGHRS and CDR2 is YFSETQ. The length of the CDR3 is 19 residues. In DNA form, the CDR3 reads TGCGCCAGCACCTACGCTAGCGGGGGGATTGGAGCTAGCACAGATACGCAGTATTTT. Translated, it gives CASTYASGGIGASTDTQYF.

The chain joins TRBV5-1 to TRBJ2-5; perhaps TRBD2 as D (6 bases). The germline V and J ends were trimmed by 3 bases and 7 bases, with 13 bases remaining between them. This CDR3 contains 13 residues. From germline, CDR1 is SGHRS and CDR2 YFSETQ. In DNA form, the CDR3 reads TGCGCCAGCAGCTGGGGGACTGAAGGGACCCAGTACTTC. Amino acid sequence: CASSWGTEGTQYF. The entire variable domain, with the rest obtained from reference TRBV5-1 and TRBJ2-5, is as follows: KAGVTQTPRYLIKTRGQQVTLSCSPISGHRSVSWYQQTPGQGLQFLFEYFSETQRNKGNFPGRFSGRQFSNSRSEMNVSTLELGDSALYLCASSWGTEGTQYFGPGTRLLVL.